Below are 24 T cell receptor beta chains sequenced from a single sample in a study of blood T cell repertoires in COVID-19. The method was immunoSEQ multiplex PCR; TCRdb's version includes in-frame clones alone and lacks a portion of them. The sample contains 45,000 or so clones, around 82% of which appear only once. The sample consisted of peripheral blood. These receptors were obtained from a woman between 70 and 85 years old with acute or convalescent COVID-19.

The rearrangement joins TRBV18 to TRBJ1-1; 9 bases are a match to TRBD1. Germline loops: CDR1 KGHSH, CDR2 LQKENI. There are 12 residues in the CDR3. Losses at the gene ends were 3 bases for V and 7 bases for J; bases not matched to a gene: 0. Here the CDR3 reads CASSPDRGEAFF. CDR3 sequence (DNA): TGTGCCAGCTCACCGGACAGGGGTGAAGCTTTCTTT.

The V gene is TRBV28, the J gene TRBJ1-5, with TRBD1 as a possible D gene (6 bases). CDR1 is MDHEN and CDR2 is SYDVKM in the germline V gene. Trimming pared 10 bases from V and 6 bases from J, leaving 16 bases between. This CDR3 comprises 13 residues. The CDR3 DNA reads TGTGCCACCCTTCCGGGGGGCGGTCAGCCCCAGCATTTT. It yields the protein CATLPGGGQPQHF. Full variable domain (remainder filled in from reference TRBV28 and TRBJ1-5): DVKVTQSSRYLVKRTGEKVFLECVQDMDHENMFWYRQDPGLGLRLIYFSYDVKMKEKGDIPEGYSVSREKKERFSLILESASTNQTSMYLCATLPGGGQPQHFGDGTRLSIL.

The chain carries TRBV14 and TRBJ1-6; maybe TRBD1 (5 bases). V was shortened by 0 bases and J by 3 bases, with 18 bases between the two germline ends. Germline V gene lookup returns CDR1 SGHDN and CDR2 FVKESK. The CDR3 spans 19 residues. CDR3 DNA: TGTGCCAGCAGCCAAGATCCGGCTTTGGGGGGAAACTATAATTCACCCCTCCACTTT. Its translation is CASSQDPALGGNYNSPLHF.

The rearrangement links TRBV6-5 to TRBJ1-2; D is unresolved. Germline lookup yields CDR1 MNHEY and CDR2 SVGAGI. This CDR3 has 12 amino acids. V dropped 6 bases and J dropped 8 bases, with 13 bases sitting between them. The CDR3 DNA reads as TGTGCCAGCAGGCCGGGAGCCCGGGGCTACACCTTC. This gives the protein CASRPGARGYTF.

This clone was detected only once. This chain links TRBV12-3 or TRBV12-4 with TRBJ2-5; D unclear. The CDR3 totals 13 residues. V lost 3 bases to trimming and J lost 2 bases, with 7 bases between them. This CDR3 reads CASSFSSQETQYF. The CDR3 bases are TGTGCCAGCAGTTTTAGCTCTCAAGAGACCCAGTACTTC.

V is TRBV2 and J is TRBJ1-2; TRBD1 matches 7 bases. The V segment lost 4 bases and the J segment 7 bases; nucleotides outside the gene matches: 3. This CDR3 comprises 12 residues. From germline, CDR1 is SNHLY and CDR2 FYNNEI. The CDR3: CASSAGGSGYTF. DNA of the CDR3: TGTGCCAGCAGTGCAGGGGGAAGTGGCTACACCTTC. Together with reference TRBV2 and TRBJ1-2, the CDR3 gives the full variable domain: EPEVTQTPSHQVTQMGQEVILRCVPISNHLYFYWYRQILGQKVEFLVSFYNNEISEKSEIFDDQFSVERPDGSNFTLKIRSTKLEDSAMYFCASSAGGSGYTFGSGTRLTVV.

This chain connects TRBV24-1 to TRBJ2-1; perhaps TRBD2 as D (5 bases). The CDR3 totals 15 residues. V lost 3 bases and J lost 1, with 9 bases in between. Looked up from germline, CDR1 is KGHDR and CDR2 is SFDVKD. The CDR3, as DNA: TGTGCCACCAGTGATGCTAGCATTTCCTACAATGAGCAGTTCTTC. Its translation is CATSDASISYNEQFF.

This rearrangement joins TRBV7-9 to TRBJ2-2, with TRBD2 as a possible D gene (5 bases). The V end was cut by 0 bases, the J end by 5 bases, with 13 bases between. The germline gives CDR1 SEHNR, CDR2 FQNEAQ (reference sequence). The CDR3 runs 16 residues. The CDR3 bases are TGTGCCAGCAGCTTAGCGGGAGAGACCCTGACCGGGGAGCTGTTTTTT. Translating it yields CASSLAGETLTGELFF.

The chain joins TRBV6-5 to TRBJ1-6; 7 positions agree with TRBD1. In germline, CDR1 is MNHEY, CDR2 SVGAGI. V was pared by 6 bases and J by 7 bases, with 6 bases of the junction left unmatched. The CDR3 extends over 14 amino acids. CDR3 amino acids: CASRQDRENSPLHF. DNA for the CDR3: TGTGCCAGCAGGCAAGACAGGGAAAATTCACCCCTCCACTTT.

This CDR3 reads CAWSVGGTNSGANVLTF. The CDR3 bases are TGTGCCTGGAGTGTCGGCGGAACTAACTCTGGGGCCAACGTCCTGACTTTC. V and J are TRBV30 and TRBJ2-6; D is unresolved. The CDR3 sequence is 17 residues long. V was clipped by 0 bases and J by 0 bases, with 12 bases between them. Germline-derived CDR1 and CDR2 are GTSNPN and SVGIG (reference sequence).

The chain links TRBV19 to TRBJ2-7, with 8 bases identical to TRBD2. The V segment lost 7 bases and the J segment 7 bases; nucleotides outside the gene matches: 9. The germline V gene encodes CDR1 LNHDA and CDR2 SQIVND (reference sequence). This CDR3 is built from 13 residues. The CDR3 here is CASKGEAGEEQYF. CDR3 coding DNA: TGTGCCAGTAAAGGGGAAGCGGGAGAAGAGCAGTACTTC. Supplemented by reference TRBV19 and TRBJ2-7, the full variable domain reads DGGITQSPKYLFRKEGQNVTLSCEQNLNHDAMYWYRQDPGQGLRLIYYSQIVNDFQKGDIAEGYSVSREKKESFPLTVTSAQKNPTAFYLCASKGEAGEEQYFGPGTRLTVT.

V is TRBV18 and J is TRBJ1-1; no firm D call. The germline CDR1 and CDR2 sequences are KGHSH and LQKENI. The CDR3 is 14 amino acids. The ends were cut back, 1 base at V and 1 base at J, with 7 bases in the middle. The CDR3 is CASSPRGPNTEAFF. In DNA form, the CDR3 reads TGTGCCAGCTCACCACGCGGCCCGAACACTGAAGCTTTCTTT.

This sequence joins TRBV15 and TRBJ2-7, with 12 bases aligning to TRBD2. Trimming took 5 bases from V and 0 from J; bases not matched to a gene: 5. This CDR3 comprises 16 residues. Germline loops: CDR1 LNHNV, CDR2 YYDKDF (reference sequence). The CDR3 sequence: CATSGRLAGDSYEQYF. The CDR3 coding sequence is TGTGCCACCAGCGGCAGACTAGCGGGAGACTCCTACGAGCAGTACTTC.

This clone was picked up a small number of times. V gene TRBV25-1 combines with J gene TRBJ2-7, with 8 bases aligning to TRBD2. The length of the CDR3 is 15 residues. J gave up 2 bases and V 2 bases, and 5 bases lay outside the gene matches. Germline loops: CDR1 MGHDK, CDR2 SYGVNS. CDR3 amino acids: CASSEHFGRAYEQYF. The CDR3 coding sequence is TGTGCCAGCAGTGAACACTTCGGGAGGGCCTACGAGCAGTACTTC.

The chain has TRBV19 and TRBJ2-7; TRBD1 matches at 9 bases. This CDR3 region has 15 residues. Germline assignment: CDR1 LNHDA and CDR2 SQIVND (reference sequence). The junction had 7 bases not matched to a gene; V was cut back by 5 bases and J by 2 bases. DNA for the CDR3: TGTGCCAGTAGTTGGACAGGGGCCGGCGCCTACGAGCAGTACTTC. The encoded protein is CASSWTGAGAYEQYF.

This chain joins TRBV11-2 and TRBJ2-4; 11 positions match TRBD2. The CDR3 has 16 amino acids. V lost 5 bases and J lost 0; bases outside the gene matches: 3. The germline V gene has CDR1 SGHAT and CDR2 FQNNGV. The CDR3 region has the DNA TGTGCCAGCAGCCCAGGACTAGCGGGAGCCAAAAACATTCAGTACTTC. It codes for CASSPGLAGAKNIQYF.

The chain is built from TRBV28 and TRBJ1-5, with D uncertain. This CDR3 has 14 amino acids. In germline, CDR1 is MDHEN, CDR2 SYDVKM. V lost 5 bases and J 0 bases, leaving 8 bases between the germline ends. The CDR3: CASSPRYSNQPQHF. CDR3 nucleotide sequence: TGTGCCAGCAGTCCCCGGTATAGCAATCAGCCCCAGCATTTT.

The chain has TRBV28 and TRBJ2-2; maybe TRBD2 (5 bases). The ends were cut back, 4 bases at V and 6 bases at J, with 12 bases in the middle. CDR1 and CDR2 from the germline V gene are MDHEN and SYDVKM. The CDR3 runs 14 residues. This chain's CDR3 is CASSSPAGAGELFF. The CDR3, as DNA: TGTGCCAGCAGTTCCCCCGCCGGGGCCGGGGAGCTGTTTTTT.

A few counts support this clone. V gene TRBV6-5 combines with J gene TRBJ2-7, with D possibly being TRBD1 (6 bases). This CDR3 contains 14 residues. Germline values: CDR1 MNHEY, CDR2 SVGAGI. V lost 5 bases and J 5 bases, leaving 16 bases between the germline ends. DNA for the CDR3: TGTGCCAGCAGTCCACAGGGCGGTTTCGACGAGCAGTACTTC. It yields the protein CASSPQGGFDEQYF.

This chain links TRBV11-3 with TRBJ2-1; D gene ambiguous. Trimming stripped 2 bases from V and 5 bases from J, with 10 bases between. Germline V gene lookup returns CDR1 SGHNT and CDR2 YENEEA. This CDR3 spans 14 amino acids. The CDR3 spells CASSLYGVNNEQFF. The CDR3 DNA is TGTGCCAGCAGCTTATACGGAGTAAACAATGAGCAGTTCTTC.

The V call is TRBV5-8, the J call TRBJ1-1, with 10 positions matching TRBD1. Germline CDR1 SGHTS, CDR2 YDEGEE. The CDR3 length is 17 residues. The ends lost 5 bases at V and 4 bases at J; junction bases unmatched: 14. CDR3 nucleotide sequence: TGTGCCAGCAGGTTTACATCCGGGACAGGGGTGGGCACTGAAGCTTTCTTT. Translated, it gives CASRFTSGTGVGTEAFF.

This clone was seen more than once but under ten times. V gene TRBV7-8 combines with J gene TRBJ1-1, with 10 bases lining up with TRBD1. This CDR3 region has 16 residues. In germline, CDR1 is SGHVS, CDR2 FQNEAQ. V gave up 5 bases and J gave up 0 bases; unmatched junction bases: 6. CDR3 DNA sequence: TGTGCCAGCAGCCCCACGGGACAGGGGATGAACACTGAAGCTTTCTTT. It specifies CASSPTGQGMNTEAFF. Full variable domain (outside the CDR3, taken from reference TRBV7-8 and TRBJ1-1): GAGVSQSPRYKVAKRGQDVALRCDPISGHVSLFWYQQALGQGPEFLTYFQNEAQLDKSGLPSDRFFAERPEGSVSTLKIQRTQQEDSAVYLCASSPTGQGMNTEAFFGQGTRLTVV.

As DNA, the CDR3 is TGTGCCTGGATTCGGACAGGCTCTGGAAACACCATATATTTT. Its protein product is CAWIRTGSGNTIYF. The genes are TRBV30 and TRBJ1-3; 7 nucleotides line up with TRBD1. The junction had 3 bases not matched to a gene; V was cut back by 4 bases and J by 0 bases. The CDR3 spans 14 residues. From germline, CDR1 is GTSNPN and CDR2 SVGIG (reference sequence). The variable domain in full, with the rest retrieved from reference TRBV30 and TRBJ1-3, is SQTIHQWPATLVQPVGSPLSLECTVEGTSNPNLYWYRQAAGRGLQLLFYSVGIGQISSEVPQNLSASRPQDRQFILSSKKLLLSDSGFYLCAWIRTGSGNTIYFGEGSWLTVV.

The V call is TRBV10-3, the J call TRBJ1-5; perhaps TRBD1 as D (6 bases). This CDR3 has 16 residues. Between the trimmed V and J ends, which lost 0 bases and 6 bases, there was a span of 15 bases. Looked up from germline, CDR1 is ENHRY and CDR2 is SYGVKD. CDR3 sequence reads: CAISESVAGALQPQHF. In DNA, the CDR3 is TGTGCCATCAGTGAGTCGGTGGCAGGGGCGCTTCAGCCCCAGCATTTT.